This TCR beta chain derives from a study of response to subunit inactivated influenza vaccine. TCRdb used MiXCR to reprocess the RT-PCR reads, holding one entry per CDR3 protein. The data show over 750,000 distinct CDR3 sequences, approximately 22% seen once. V gave up 5 bases and J gave up 2 bases, with 13 bases separating them. This CDR3 contains 14 residues. General study findings and limits: Authors suggested seasonal influenza vaccinations each recruit few new T cells.

As concerns this clonotype: Its antigen is unidentified.

This chain connects TRBV12-3 or TRBV12-4 to TRBJ2-7, with D perhaps TRBD1 (6 bases). The TCR comes from a man aged 45-65 years who received an inactivated influenza vaccine. The starting material was PBMCs from blood, obtained around 5 days after vaccination. CDR3: CASSQGSSAYEQYF. The DNA of the CDR3 is TGTGCCAGCAGTCAGGGGTCTTCTGCCTACGAGCAGTACTTC.